This T cell receptor (beta chain) derives from a study of T cell clonality in common variable immunodeficiency. Study results and limitations: In common variable immunodeficiency, TCR beta chains reportedly carried fewer deletions and N-nucleotide insertions. CVID subjects showed higher TCRbeta clonality than healthy controls.

This clone was detected ten times or more. As yet, its antigen is unknown. The sequence runs out 3 residues before the end of the CDR3; the remainder is reconstructed from the germline J gene. Trimming took 4 bases from V and 4 from J; bases not matched to a gene: 10. This CDR3 region has 15 residues. Germline assignment: CDR1 SGHRS and CDR2 YFSETQ. Assay used: immunoSEQ multiplex PCR; TCRdb lists only in-frame clones, some missing. The data list 50,000 to 65,000 clones, none observed once; roughly 0.84% falls to the top ten. Most patients and controls had Caucasian heritage. This receptor was taken from a person aged 18-70 years in good health. Sequencing was performed on peripheral blood mononuclear cells. V and J are TRBV5-1 and TRBJ2-5, with 7 bases that match TRBD2. Incomplete CDR3 DNA: TGCGCCAGCAGCCTTTCCGCGGGAGTAGGAGAGACC. This gives the protein CASSLSAGVGET. The full CDR3 protein is CASSLSAGVGETQYF.